This T cell receptor beta chain was obtained from a study of beta chain features in type 1 diabetes (dated by TCRdb to the late 2010s). About the full investigation: Mean age, gender distribution, total cell number and subset yield were not different between patients and healthy donors. In the study, recently diagnosed type 1 diabetes patients and matched healthy donors were compared on the TCRB repertoires of their sorted circulating CD4+ T cell subsets. Naive and central memory subsets were obtained from all 30 or so donors, but regulatory and stem cell-like memory subsets were isolated from only 8 patients and roughly eight healthy donors. A total of under 140,000,000 sorted cells were examined across all samples, and the number of cells per subset was strongly correlated with RNA yield. Here is what the overall study found, with its caveats: Because cDNA rather than genomic DNA was sequenced, highly expressing activated cells could have been over-represented, although no difference in activation and CD3 levels was found between groups. Type 1 diabetes patients showed a moderate but significant shortening of TCRB CDR3 length in all four CD4+ subsets. Fewer insertions and more nucleotide deletions at VDJ recombination sites were observed in patients with type 1 diabetes, implying thymic rearrangement abnormalities. Shorter templates might have been favored by PCR, but patient and control samples were amplified and corrected together, so both groups would have been affected equally by any skew. Naive, central memory and regulatory TCRB repertoires appeared to be more similar among patients than among healthy donors. Because the HLA sub-analyses included only small numbers of individuals, any influence of HLA type on TCRB rearrangement was left unresolved.

The entire amount of isolated RNA was reverse transcribed using the High Capacity cDNA Reverse Transcription Kit, so the sequenced TCRB transcripts were expressed ones. Deep immunoSEQ sequencing was performed on naive, central memory and regulatory T cell samples, with an average of roughly 3.5 million total reads per sample. After sorted cells were lysed in RLT buffer, RNA was extracted with DNase-treated RNeasy Micro or Mini kits, with the choice depending on cell number. To prevent cross-contamination, every cell subset was processed on its own, while patient and healthy donor samples were processed together. The immunoSEQ multiplex PCR was used to amplify TCRB sequences from cDNA, generating 87-bp fragments that spanned the CDR3 region. Amplicons were sequenced on the Illumina HiSeq platform. Per the source publication's procedure: PCR bias was computationally corrected using synthetic template baselines, reads within Hamming distance 2 were collapsed, and singletons that could not be merged were discarded. By aligning reads against IMGT, V, D and J genes, CDR3 length, and insertions or deletions at six rearrangement sites were assigned. Clonotype counts were normalized to sorted cell number within each subset before computing true diversity and Gini coefficients with the tcR R package. Repertoire sharing was quantified using the overlap coefficient calculated on TCRB nucleotide sequences. Out-of-frame TCRB sequences from naive cells were analyzed to stand in for the pre-selection repertoire. Sourced from immuneACCESS, this table was stored by TCRdb with only in-frame sequences that have V and J called. A share of the clones is absent; for the studies checked, an unresolved V gene accounts for under half, and the remainder has no known explanation. The V and J calls and clone size are taken from that table; D and trimming were inferred from the DNA. In this sample the table shows approximately 250,000 clones, roughly a quarter of which occur a single time. The top ten clones comprise 0.012% of the sample.

Notes on this clone: No cognate antigen has been identified for it. Qualities for individual bases were not recorded, and no much larger clone is one base off.

CDR1 and CDR2 are read off the germline V gene as MGHRA and YSYEKL. V is clipped by 1 base and J by 0 bases, and the sequence between their germline boundaries is 18 bases long. From the cysteine through the phenylalanine, the CDR3 covers 18 amino acids. CDR3 DNA only is kept here, 54 bases in frame from base 1. Each donor gave one peripheral blood draw, averaging about 100 mL, which was collected into heparinised tubes. A BD FACSAria II was used to sort naive, central memory, regulatory and stem cell-like memory CD4+ T cells with a panel that included CD45RO, CCR7, CD25, CD127, CD95 and CD27. Every sorted population had a purity above 95%. Right away, PBMCs were isolated by Lymphoprep density gradient centrifugation and were stained directly, with no culture step. To minimize batch effects, samples were stained and sorted in pairs, one healthy donor with one patient per experiment.

The sequence joins TRBV4-1 to TRBJ1-2; tentative D gene TRBD1, with 6 bases matching. Sequenced material: naive CD4+ T cells from blood. The meaning of the sample's cell subset or site label: true naive CD4+ T cells. This TCR derives from a woman in her thirties with type 1 diabetes. The CDR3 amino acid sequence is: CASSQGRGGGLANYGYTF. The nucleotide sequence reads TGCGCCAGCAGCCAAGGGAGGGGAGGGGGGTTAGCTAACTATGGCTACACCTTC.